This T cell receptor beta chain was retrieved from a study of Ad26.COV2.S vaccination and SARS-CoV-2 variants. The table came from immunoSEQ multiplex PCR; TCRdb's copy has only in-frame clones and leaves some out. The sample lists hundreds of thousands of clones; 75% to 90% were seen once. Described treatment: 19 received Ad26.COV2.S at low or high dose, single or two shots; five or six received placebo; per-sample allocation not given. Material that was analyzed had been drawn on day 63 after the first vaccine or placebo injection. This CDR3 spans 15 amino acids. Germline lookup yields CDR1 SGHTA and CDR2 FQGTGA. The ends were cut back, 5 bases at V and 3 bases at J, with 15 bases in the middle. Worth noting for this clone: Its target is unknown.

Study-level findings and limits: Comparable non-spike TCR breadth was observed in vaccine and placebo recipients.

The clonotype comes from a person between 18 and 65 years old who received the Ad26.COV2.S COVID-19 vaccine or a placebo. The sequencing used peripheral blood, collected in a trial of Ad26.COV2.S vaccine versus placebo. The gene calls are TRBV7-3 and TRBJ2-3; the D is unclear. The CDR3 is CASSRVIGTTDTQYF. In DNA form, the CDR3 reads TGTGCCAGCAGCCGGGTAATAGGAACGACAGATACGCAGTATTTT.